Shown below are 11 T cell receptor beta chains from a single sample sequenced in a study of vaccination effects on CD4 cells after COVID-19. These receptors are not linked to any known antigen. ViraFEST assay sequencing came after antigen-specific CD4+ T cells were expanded with viral peptide pools. Culture proceeded for approximately 10 days, and CD4+ T cells were then isolated. None of the vaccinated had previously contracted SARS-CoV-2, and their nucleocapsid antibodies tested negative. TCRdb's copy holds only in-frame clones and misses some; the assay was immunoSEQ multiplex PCR. There are about 38,000 clones in the sample; 70% occur only once, and approximately 22% lies in the top ten. This specimen was CD4+ T cells from PBMCs cultured with SARS-CoV-2 spike peptides, taken before COVID-19 vaccination. The source of these receptors is a human donor who received a COVID-19 vaccine.

The chain is built from TRBV11-2 and TRBJ2-7, with D possibly being TRBD2 (6 bases). The CDR3 runs 15 residues. V was pared by 1 base and J by 2 bases, with 12 bases between. Germline CDR1 and CDR2: SGHAT and FQNNGV. CDR3 bases: TGTGCCAGCAGCTTAGGATCGGGAGATCCCTACGAGCAGTACTTC. This codes for CASSLGSGDPYEQYF.

The chain has TRBV5-1 and TRBJ2-2, with TRBD2 as a possible D gene (7 bases). The germline CDR1 and CDR2 sequences are SGHRS and YFSETQ. V was clipped by 2 bases and J by 1 base, with 15 bases between them. CDR3 size: 17 residues. The CDR3 region has the DNA TGCGCCAGCAGCTTTGAGGGGGGGCCCCAGAACACCGGGGAGCTGTTTTTT. Amino acid sequence: CASSFEGGPQNTGELFF.

This clone was seen only a few times. This chain connects TRBV6-4 to TRBJ2-2; D might be TRBD2 (5 bases). Germline CDR1 and CDR2: MRHNA and SNTAGT. The CDR3 contains 15 residues. Trimming cost V 2 bases and J 5 bases, with 12 bases left between them. As DNA, the CDR3 is TGTGCCAGCAGTGACATAGCAACGGGGACCGGGGAGCTGTTTTTT. As protein: CASSDIATGTGELFF.

This chain links TRBV5-6 with TRBJ1-2, with D hard to call. Germline V gives CDR1 SGHDT, CDR2 YYEEEE. The V and J ends lost 4 bases and 8 bases respectively, with 12 bases between them. This CDR3 has 12 residues. CDR3 sequence reads: CASSPGGVGYTF. As DNA, the CDR3 is TGTGCCAGCAGCCCGGGCGGAGTAGGCTACACCTTC. Using reference TRBV5-6 and TRBJ1-2 for the parts outside the CDR3, the full variable domain is DAGVTQSPTHLIKTRGQQVTLRCSPKSGHDTVSWYQQALGQGPQFIFQYYEEEERQRGNFPDRFSGHQFPNYSSELNVNALLLGDSALYLCASSPGGVGYTFGSGTRLTVV.

This clone is medium-sized within its sample. This chain joins TRBV3-1 (or the pseudogene TRBV3-2) and TRBJ1-2; unclear D gene. The V gene lost 0 bases and the J gene lost 8 bases, with 22 bases spanning the gap. Germline CDR1 reads LGHDT; CDR2 reads YNNKEL (reference sequence). This CDR3 is built from 17 residues. The chain's CDR3 is CASSQDTISAGVRGYTF. The CDR3 DNA follows: TGTGCCAGCAGCCAAGATACAATAAGTGCCGGGGTAAGAGGCTACACCTTC.

The chain links TRBV5-4 to TRBJ1-5; TRBD1 agrees at 9 bases. CDR1 and CDR2 (germline): SGHNT, YYREEE (reference sequence). The CDR3 contains 15 residues. V shed 0 bases and J 3 bases; nucleotides not matched to a gene: 1. The CDR3 is CASSLDRGPNQPQHF. The CDR3 DNA is TGTGCCAGCAGCTTGGACAGGGGGCCCAATCAGCCCCAGCATTTT. Looking up the rest from reference TRBV5-4 and TRBJ1-5 gives the full variable domain: ETGVTQSPTHLIKTRGQQVTLRCSSQSGHNTVSWYQQALGQGPQFIFQYYREEENGRGNFPPRFSGLQFPNYSSELNVNALELDDSALYLCASSLDRGPNQPQHFGDGTRLSIL.

The CDR3 loop is CASSLRNEQYF. CDR3 nucleotides: TGTGCCAGCAGCCTGAGGAACGAGCAGTACTTC. J is TRBJ2-7 and V is TRBV3-1 (or the pseudogene TRBV3-2); D ambiguous. The germline CDR1 and CDR2 sequences are LGHDT and YNNKEL (reference sequence). This CDR3 comprises 11 residues. Trimming cost V 4 bases and J 5 bases, with 6 bases left between them.

This chain uses TRBV6-5 with TRBJ1-1, with D uncertain. CDR1 and CDR2 from the germline V gene are MNHEY and SVGAGI. Trimming left V 3 bases short and J 1 base short, with 12 bases between. CDR3 length equals 15 residues. CDR3 protein: CASSYRYTENTEAFF. CDR3 bases: TGTGCCAGCAGTTATCGTTATACGGAGAACACTGAAGCTTTCTTT.

This chain connects TRBV6-5 to TRBJ2-7; D is uncertain. Germline V CDR1 and CDR2: MNHEY, SVGAGI. This CDR3 region has 15 residues. V was shortened by 3 bases and J by 5 bases, with 17 bases between the two germline ends. The CDR3 is CASSYRPAVLDEQYF. The CDR3 DNA reads TGTGCCAGCAGTTATAGACCCGCCGTCTTGGACGAGCAGTACTTC.

This chain connects TRBV4-3 to TRBJ1-2; unclear D gene. The CDR3 has 13 residues. The V and J ends lost 4 bases and 6 bases respectively, with 12 bases between them. The germline gives CDR1 LGHNA, CDR2 YSLEER. The CDR3 here is CASSPVLGDGYTF. Written as DNA, the CDR3 is TGCGCCAGCAGCCCTGTGTTAGGCGATGGCTACACCTTC.

J is TRBJ1-4 and V is TRBV9, with TRBD1 matching 9 bases. The CDR3 has 14 amino acids. Per germline, CDR1 SGDLS and CDR2 YYNGEE. V trimming: 3 bases; J trimming: 12 bases; junction bases outside the gene matches: 9. The CDR3 bases are TGTGCCAGCAGCGACCGGGACAGGGCCGGGGAACTGTTTTTT. Its protein product is CASSDRDRAGELFF.